These T cell receptor beta chains were read from a single sample in a study of shared clonotypes between healthy human individuals. The repertoire was sequenced with immunoSEQ multiplex PCR; TCRdb's copy has only in-frame clones and lacks some. Of about 2 million clones detected, around 95% appear once; the ten largest clones hold more than 0.1%. The sample was naive CD4+ T cells sorted from blood. These receptor sequences come from a man in his late teens or twenties in good health. The CDR3 runs from the conserved cysteine through the conserved F or W. D genes are given only for firm matches. Clone size appears in some rows only: once, few, many, or a class for an expanded clone.

v_gene,j_gene,d_gene,abundance,CDR3aa,CDR3nt
TRBV18,TRBJ2-3,TRBD2,NA,CASSHSGGAADTQYF,TGTGCCAGCTCACATAGCGGGGGGGCCGCAGATACGCAGTATTTT
TRBV30,TRBJ1-1,NA,NA,CAWRVDGWTEAFF,TGTGCCTGGAGGGTAGACGGTTGGACTGAAGCTTTCTTT
TRBV11-2,TRBJ2-7,NA,NA,CASSLDWQPISYEQYF,TGTGCCAGCAGCTTAGACTGGCAGCCGATCTCCTACGAGCAGTACTTC
TRBV10-3,TRBJ2-5,NA,NA,CAISEGTAWTQYF,TGTGCCATCAGTGAAGGTACAGCCTGGACCCAGTACTTC
TRBV6-5,TRBJ1-5,NA,NA,CASSYTGNQPQHF,TGTGCCAGCAGTTACACAGGGAATCAGCCCCAGCATTTT
TRBV2,TRBJ1-1,TRBD1,many,CASRGDRGTEAFF,TGTGCCAGCAGGGGGGACAGGGGGACTGAAGCTTTCTTT
TRBV2,TRBJ1-2,TRBD1,NA,CASRAGTGLRYGYTF,TGTGCCAGCAGGGCCGGGACAGGGCTTCGCTATGGCTACACCTTC
TRBV10-3,TRBJ2-1,TRBD2,NA,CAIRPGLAAGNEQFF,TGTGCCATCAGACCGGGACTAGCGGCTGGCAATGAGCAGTTCTTC
TRBV5-1,TRBJ1-2,TRBD1,NA,CASSGQGNYGYTF,TGCGCCAGCAGTGGACAGGGCAACTATGGCTACACCTTC
TRBV19,TRBJ2-3,NA,NA,CASSIGPPGAGDTQYF,TGTGCCAGTAGTATTGGGCCCCCGGGGGCTGGGGATACGCAGTATTTT
TRBV20-1,TRBJ2-3,NA,NA,CSAKDTQYF,TGCAGTGCTAAAGATACGCAGTATTTT
TRBV5-1,TRBJ1-1,NA,NA,CASSLRQNTEAFF,TGCGCCAGCAGCCTCCGACAGAACACTGAAGCTTTCTTT
TRBV2,TRBJ1-3,NA,NA,CASSNLPGNTIYF,TGTGCCAGTTCGAACCTTCCAGGAAACACCATATATTTT
TRBV10-2,TRBJ1-6,TRBD1,NA,CASSGQGANNSPLHF,TGCGCCAGCAGTGGACAGGGGGCGAATAATTCACCCCTCCACTTT
TRBV27,TRBJ2-2,NA,NA,CASSLLGNTGELFF,TGTGCCAGCAGTTTACTAGGAAACACCGGGGAGCTGTTTTTT
TRBV10-1,TRBJ2-1,NA,NA,CASSEFKGTPAYNEQFF,TGCGCCAGCAGTGAATTCAAGGGGACACCCGCCTACAATGAGCAGTTCTTC
TRBV18,TRBJ2-5,TRBD1,NA,CASSPDRGRETQYF,TGTGCCAGCTCACCCGACAGGGGGCGAGAGACCCAGTACTTC
TRBV5-1,TRBJ1-1,NA,NA,CASSLPDRQNTEAFF,TGCGCCAGCAGCTTGCCGGACAGACAAAACACTGAAGCTTTCTTT
TRBV11-3,TRBJ1-1,NA,NA,CASSLGLNTEAFF,TGTGCCAGCAGCTTAGGGCTGAACACTGAAGCTTTCTTT
TRBV10-2,TRBJ2-5,NA,NA,CASSERPLTAETQYF,TGCGCCAGCAGTGAGAGGCCATTAACCGCCGAGACCCAGTACTTC
TRBV5-4,TRBJ2-3,TRBD1,NA,CASSSTGGLDTQYF,TGTGCCAGCAGCTCTACAGGGGGCCTAGATACGCAGTATTTT
TRBV15,TRBJ2-2,TRBD1,once,CATSGDRDRIGELFF,TGTGCCACCAGCGGAGACAGGGACCGAATCGGGGAGCTGTTTTTT
TRBV5-1,TRBJ2-7,TRBD2,NA,CASSTLAGTSYEQYF,TGCGCCAGCAGCACCCTAGCGGGCACCTCCTACGAGCAGTACTTC
TRBV5-6,TRBJ1-1,NA,NA,CASSLPGATEAFF,TGTGCCAGCAGCTTGCCGGGGGCCACTGAAGCTTTCTTT
TRBV19,TRBJ1-2,TRBD1,NA,CASSPTGAGTNYGYTF,TGTGCCAGTAGTCCGACAGGGGCCGGAACTAACTATGGCTACACCTTC
TRBV6-1,TRBJ1-2,TRBD1,NA,CASRGTGGYIGGYTF,TGTGCCAGCCGCGGGACAGGGGGCTATATCGGCGGCTACACCTTC
TRBV19,TRBJ1-6,TRBD1,NA,CASRFGQGISPLHF,TGTGCCAGTAGATTTGGACAGGGGATCTCACCCCTCCACTTT
TRBV19,TRBJ1-1,TRBD1,once,CASSIDRVVGTEAFF,TGTGCCAGTAGTATTGACAGGGTTGTGGGGACTGAAGCTTTCTTT
TRBV2,TRBJ2-2,TRBD2,NA,CASSYLAGGGTGELFF,TGTGCCAGCAGCTACCTAGCGGGAGGGGGCACCGGGGAGCTGTTTTTT
TRBV11-3,TRBJ2-2,NA,once,CASRQPSDGELFF,TGTGCCAGCAGACAGCCTTCGGACGGGGAGCTGTTTTTT
TRBV6-1,TRBJ2-3,TRBD1,once,CASRRGQGDTDTQYF,TGTGCCAGCAGACGAGGACAGGGGGATACGGATACGCAGTATTTT
TRBV4-1,TRBJ1-4,NA,NA,CASSQDRAGGNEKLFF,TGCGCCAGCAGCCAAGATAGGGCAGGTGGGAATGAAAAACTGTTTTTT
TRBV5-1,TRBJ2-2,NA,NA,CASRDKVLTGELFF,TGCGCCAGCAGGGACAAAGTTTTGACCGGGGAGCTGTTTTTT
TRBV19,TRBJ2-1,TRBD2,once,CASSIKGLGGHEQFF,TGTGCCAGTAGTATAAAGGGACTAGGGGGTCACGAGCAGTTCTTC
TRBV1,TRBJ1-2,NA,NA,CTARTGTSYGYTF,TGCACCGCGAGGACAGGGACCTCCTATGGCTACACCTTC
TRBV6-6,TRBJ2-7,TRBD1,NA,CASNRGAYEQYF,TGTGCCAGTAACAGGGGGGCCTACGAGCAGTACTTC
TRBV2,TRBJ2-1,TRBD1,NA,CASNRGLDEQFF,TGTGCCAGCAACAGGGGGTTGGATGAGCAGTTCTTC
TRBV18,TRBJ1-5,NA,NA,CASSPGGQGSNQPQHF,TGTGCCAGCTCACCAGGTGGGCAAGGCAGCAATCAGCCCCAGCATTTT
TRBV10-3,TRBJ1-2,NA,NA,CAINRANNYGYTF,TGTGCCATCAACCGGGCTAATAACTATGGCTACACCTTC
TRBV5-1,TRBJ1-1,NA,NA,CASSLTGVGEAFF,TGCGCCAGCAGCCTGACAGGTGTGGGGGAAGCTTTCTTT
TRBV5-4,TRBJ2-7,TRBD1,NA,CASSLAGGSDEQYF,TGTGCCAGCAGCTTGGCAGGGGGCTCCGACGAGCAGTACTTC